What follows are 5 T cell receptor beta chains derived from one specimen sequenced in a study of shared clonotypes between healthy human individuals. Clones were sequenced by immunoSEQ multiplex PCR, and TCRdb holds only the in-frame ones, with some missing. The profile shows around 440,000 clones, roughly four fifths of them singletons. The sample comprised PBMCs. The receptors stem from a woman aged 40 to 50 in good health. Some clones in this sample may be carry-over from other donors' samples.

V and J are TRBV7-9 and TRBJ1-4; 7 positions match TRBD1. Looked up from germline, CDR1 is SEHNR and CDR2 is FQNEAQ (reference sequence). J gave up 8 bases and V 2 bases, and 8 bases lay outside the gene matches. CDR3 length: 15 amino acids. The CDR3 protein is CASSLRQGIGEKLFF. CDR3 bases: TGTGCCAGCAGCTTACGACAGGGAATTGGCGAAAAACTGTTTTTT.

In its sample, this clone was seen a few times. The rearrangement uses TRBV7-8 and TRBJ1-3; D not certain. The V end was cut by 2 bases, the J end by 0 bases, with 11 bases between. The CDR3 runs 16 residues. Germline assignment: CDR1 SGHVS and CDR2 FQNEAQ. For the CDR3, the DNA is TGTGCCAGCAGCTTAAGGGCACTCGACTCTGGAAACACCATATATTTT. This gives the protein CASSLRALDSGNTIYF.

This clone was seen only once. The likely explanation is a read error, given a far larger clone one base away. Likely a read error: the CDR3 ends without its conserved phenylalanine or tryptophan. V is TRBV14 and J is TRBJ2-7; D is uncertain. CDR3 length: 14 residues. The germline V gene encodes CDR1 SGHDN and CDR2 FVKESK. V was pared by 1 base and J by 2 bases, with 9 bases between. In nucleotides, the CDR3 is TGTGCCAGCAGCCAAGGGGTCATTCCCTACGAGCAGTACTCC. Translating it yields CASSQGVIPYEQYS.

This clone appeared a few times. A far larger clone is just one base off, so this is likely a read error. The chain employs TRBV4-1 and TRBJ1-1; perhaps TRBD1 as D (6 bases). V was trimmed by 4 bases and J by 6 bases, leaving 12 bases between them. The CDR3 totals 13 residues. Germline V gives CDR1 MGHRA, CDR2 YSYEKL. The CDR3 DNA is TGCGCCAGCAGCCGAGGACAGAGCGCTGAAGCTTTCTTT. Its protein is CASSRGQSAEAFF.

Regarding this clone: With only one base between it and a far larger clone, this is likely a read error. The V and J genes are TRBV2 and TRBJ2-2; tentative D call: TRBD2 (5 bases). Trimming took 6 bases from V and 7 from J, leaving 15 bases between them. CDR3 length: 14 amino acids. Germline assignment: CDR1 SNHLY and CDR2 FYNNEI. The CDR3 DNA is TGTGCCAGCAGGAAGGACTCGAGGATCGGGGAGCTGTTTTTT. Its translation is CASRKDSRIGELFF. The full variable domain, in which reference TRBV2 and TRBJ2-2 provide the parts outside the CDR3, is EPEVTQTPSHQVTQMGQEVILRCVPISNHLYFYWYRQILGQKVEFLVSFYNNEISEKSEIFDDQFSVERPDGSNFTLKIRSTKLEDSAMYFCASRKDSRIGELFFGEGSRLTVL.